The 30 T cell receptor beta chains given below trace back to one sample, sequenced in a study of shared clonotypes between healthy human individuals. Method: immunoSEQ multiplex PCR; TCRdb's copy keeps in-frame clones and lacks some. In the table there are 600,000 or so clones, 90% to 95% of which are singletons. Naive CD8 isolation took CD45RO-negative cells positively selected for CCR7 and excluded terminally differentiated effector memory CD45RA+ cells. Source material: naive CD8+ T cells sorted from blood. These receptors were obtained from a woman aged 30 to 39 in good health.

The chain combines TRBV19 with TRBJ2-5; TRBD2 aligns across 8 bases. The DNA end lines up better with TRBJ2-7; the J call may be wrong. The germline gives CDR1 LNHDA, CDR2 SQIVND (reference sequence). This CDR3 is 14 amino acids long. The CDR3, as DNA: TGTGCCTCTAAAACGGCGAGCGGGAGTAGCGAGCAGTACTTC. Encoded protein: CASKTASGSSEQYF.

The CDR3 spells CASSPMTGTSYNEQFF. CDR3 sequence (DNA): TGTGCCAGCAGCCCTATGACAGGGACCTCCTACAATGAGCAGTTCTTC. The chain joins TRBV7-9 to TRBJ2-1; 7 bases map to TRBD1. The CDR3 consists of 16 residues. The trim removed 5 bases at V and 0 bases at J, leaving 7 bases unmatched. The V gene's germline CDR1 is SEHNR and CDR2 FQNEAQ (reference sequence). Full variable domain (remainder filled in from reference TRBV7-9 and TRBJ2-1): DTGVSQNPRHKITKRGQNVTFRCDPISEHNRLYWYRQTLGQGPEFLTYFQNEAQLEKSRLLSDRFSAERPKGSFSTLEIQRTEQGDSAMYLCASSPMTGTSYNEQFFGPGTRLTVL.

The chain carries TRBV27 and TRBJ2-2; 9 bases match TRBD2. Per germline, CDR1 MNHEY and CDR2 SMNVEV (reference sequence). V was pared by 5 bases and J by 6 bases, with 7 bases of the junction left unmatched. CDR3 length: 15 residues. CDR3 loop: CASSPPGLAPGELFF. The CDR3 DNA reads as TGTGCCAGCAGTCCACCGGGACTAGCTCCCGGGGAGCTGTTTTTT.

The rearrangement uses TRBV6-5 and TRBJ1-4; no clear D gene. The V and J ends lost 4 bases and 3 bases respectively, with 9 bases between them. Germline CDR1 and CDR2: MNHEY and SVGAGI. CDR3 length: 14 residues. The CDR3 region has the DNA TGTGCCAGCAGTTCCGGGAACCCTAATGAAAAACTGTTTTTT. Protein: CASSSGNPNEKLFF.

The V gene is TRBV7-9, the J gene TRBJ2-1; 10 bases are shared with TRBD2. Per the germline V gene, CDR1 is SEHNR and CDR2 is FQNEAQ (reference sequence). V lost 5 bases and J lost 5; bases outside the gene matches: 6. The CDR3 extends over 15 amino acids. For the CDR3, the DNA is TGTGCCAGCAGCATCACTAGCGGGACCAACAATGAGCAGTTCTTC. It specifies CASSITSGTNNEQFF.

V usage is TRBV11-2 and J usage is TRBJ2-3; 8 positions match TRBD2. Germline lookup yields CDR1 SGHAT and CDR2 FQNNGV. CDR3 size: 18 residues. Germline trimming cut 2 bases from V and 2 bases from J; bases unmatched to any gene: 12. CDR3 nucleotides: TGTGCCAGCAGCTTAAGGCCCATACCACTAGCGGCCACAGATACGCAGTATTTT. It translates to CASSLRPIPLAATDTQYF. Together with reference TRBV11-2 and TRBJ2-3, the CDR3 gives the full variable domain: EAGVAQSPRYKIIEKRQSVAFWCNPISGHATLYWYQQILGQGPKLLIQFQNNGVVDDSQLPKDRFSAERLKGVDSTLKIQPAKLEDSAVYLCASSLRPIPLAATDTQYFGPGTRLTVL.

The rearrangement links TRBV6-5 to TRBJ2-4; D is ambiguous. The V and J ends lost 6 bases and 14 bases respectively, with 14 bases between them. The CDR3 sequence is 11 residues long. Looked up from germline, CDR1 is MNHEY and CDR2 is SVGAGI. CDR3: CASRSGPHEYF. The CDR3 DNA reads as TGTGCCAGCAGATCCGGACCGCATGAGTACTTC.

The genes are TRBV27 and TRBJ2-7, with D maybe TRBD2 (6 bases). With 7 bases removed from V and 2 bases from J, the gap between germline ends came to 15 bases. CDR1 and CDR2 (germline): MNHEY, SMNVEV (reference sequence). CDR3 length: 14 residues. CDR3 nucleotides: TGTGCCAGCATAGGAACGGGGGAGGCCTACGAGCAGTACTTC. It specifies CASIGTGEAYEQYF.

This chain connects TRBV10-3 to TRBJ1-4; possibly TRBD1 for D (5 bases). Deletions cut 6 bases from V and 4 bases from J, with 12 bases between. CDR3 length: 14 residues. The germline gives CDR1 ENHRY, CDR2 SYGVKD. The CDR3 sequence: CAIRETALNEKLFF. Here the CDR3 DNA reads TGTGCCATCAGGGAGACAGCTCTTAATGAAAAACTGTTTTTT.

This clone was observed a single time. The junction and the germline gene differ at one end; a read error may be behind it. This rearrangement joins TRBV15 to TRBJ1-2; 7 bases agree with TRBD1. The CDR3 length is 14 residues. Germline V gives CDR1 LNHNV, CDR2 YYDKDF (reference sequence). The CDR3 DNA follows: TGTGCCACCAGCGGAGACAGGGCGTCCTATGGCTACACCTTC. Encoded protein: CATSGDRASYGYTF.

The rearrangement links TRBV19 to TRBJ1-2; 8 bases agree with TRBD1. Looked up from germline, CDR1 is LNHDA and CDR2 is SQIVND (reference sequence). This CDR3 is 16 amino acids long. Losses at the gene ends were 7 bases for V and 0 bases for J; bases not matched to a gene: 10. CDR3 nucleotide sequence: TGTGCCAGTACGCCGGGACAGGTCTTCTCTAACTATGGCTACACCTTC. Protein: CASTPGQVFSNYGYTF.

This clone was picked up one time. The rearrangement joins TRBV9 to TRBJ2-7; 11 positions match TRBD2. The germline V gene encodes CDR1 SGDLS and CDR2 YYNGEE. V lost 6 bases and J lost 3; bases outside the gene matches: 8. The CDR3 loop spans 15 amino acids. The CDR3 nucleotides are TGTGCCAGCACCCCGGATGGGACTAGCGGCTACGAGCAGTACTTC. It encodes CASTPDGTSGYEQYF.

This clone was counted only a few times. This chain connects TRBV19 to TRBJ1-5; D is unclear. Trimming left V 8 bases short and J 5 bases short, with 10 bases between. In germline, CDR1 is LNHDA, CDR2 SQIVND (reference sequence). The CDR3 is 12 amino acids. The CDR3 is CASGEGDQPQHF. The CDR3 DNA reads as TGTGCCAGTGGTGAAGGCGATCAGCCCCAGCATTTT.

A single count supports this clone. The gene calls are TRBV27 and TRBJ1-1; D is unresolved. The CDR3 has 13 amino acids. With 2 bases removed from V and 2 bases from J, the gap between germline ends came to 6 bases. CDR1 and CDR2 from the germline V gene are MNHEY and SMNVEV (reference sequence). CDR3 in DNA: TGTGCCAGCAGTTTAATTCTTAACACTGAAGCTTTCTTT. It codes for CASSLILNTEAFF.

The V call is TRBV7-7, the J call TRBJ2-1; D might be TRBD2 (6 bases). Trimming pared 5 bases from V and 0 bases from J, leaving 14 bases between. The germline V gene encodes CDR1 SSHAT and CDR2 FNYEAQ (reference sequence). The CDR3 runs 16 residues. CDR3: CASSQGLQASYNEQFF. As DNA, the CDR3 is TGTGCCAGCAGCCAGGGACTCCAGGCCTCCTACAATGAGCAGTTCTTC.

This chain uses TRBV28 with TRBJ2-7; possibly TRBD1 for D (5 bases). Trimming took 1 base from V and 3 from J, leaving 10 bases between them. Germline V gene sequence: CDR1 MDHEN, CDR2 SYDVKM. The CDR3 totals 14 residues. This chain's CDR3 is CASSLSDSIYEQYF. DNA for the CDR3: TGTGCCAGCAGTTTATCAGACAGTATCTACGAGCAGTACTTC. The entire variable domain, with the rest obtained from reference TRBV28 and TRBJ2-7, is as follows: DVKVTQSSRYLVKRTGEKVFLECVQDMDHENMFWYRQDPGLGLRLIYFSYDVKMKEKGDIPEGYSVSREKKERFSLILESASTNQTSMYLCASSLSDSIYEQYFGPGTRLTVT.

The gene calls are TRBV9 and TRBJ2-7; D unresolved. Deletions cut 0 bases from V and 6 bases from J, with 7 bases between. Germline-derived CDR1 and CDR2 are SGDLS and YYNGEE. The length of the CDR3 is 12 residues. The CDR3 protein is CASSVGNSEQYF. CDR3 DNA: TGTGCCAGCAGCGTAGGGAATTCCGAGCAGTACTTC.

The chain carries TRBV4-1 and TRBJ1-4; D perhaps matches TRBD1 (6 bases). Germline assignment: CDR1 MGHRA and CDR2 YSYEKL. The length of the CDR3 is 14 residues. Trimming pared 2 bases from V and 7 bases from J, leaving 11 bases between. CDR3 DNA sequence: TGCGCCAGCAGCCAAACGACAGGAACTGAAAAACTGTTTTTT. This codes for CASSQTTGTEKLFF.

The V gene is TRBV19, the J gene TRBJ2-5; perhaps D is TRBD1 or TRBD2 (5 bases each). V lost 3 bases and J lost 4, with 12 bases in between. This CDR3 is 14 amino acids long. Germline CDR1 is LNHDA and CDR2 is SQIVND (reference sequence). CDR3 in DNA: TGTGCCAGTAGTATTGGGTGGGGACCAGAGACCCAGTACTTC. Its protein is CASSIGWGPETQYF. The variable domain in full, with the rest retrieved from reference TRBV19 and TRBJ2-5, is DGGITQSPKYLFRKEGQNVTLSCEQNLNHDAMYWYRQDPGQGLRLIYYSQIVNDFQKGDIAEGYSVSREKKESFPLTVTSAQKNPTAFYLCASSIGWGPETQYFGPGTRLLVL.

This clone was counted a single time. V gene TRBV23-1 combines with J gene TRBJ1-2; D unresolved. TRBV23-1 is treated as an ORF (open reading frame) with a function not yet certain. The V end was cut by 3 bases, the J end by 3 bases, with 17 bases between. The CDR3 contains 16 residues. The CDR3 reads CASSQSLSTDHYGYTF. The CDR3 coding sequence is TGCGCCAGCAGTCAGTCCCTATCGACCGACCACTATGGCTACACCTTC.

The count of this clone is one. In the same sample, other DNA sequences code for this CDR3. J is TRBJ2-7 and V is TRBV7-9, with D hard to call. Trimming removed 5 bases at V and 3 bases at J, with 11 bases between. This CDR3 spans 13 amino acids. Germline V gene data show CDR1 as SEHNR and CDR2 as FQNEAQ (reference sequence). Written as DNA, the CDR3 is TGTGCCAGCAGCCCCCCTGGTAGCTACGAGCAGTACTTC. Translated: CASSPPGSYEQYF.

The rearrangement joins TRBV5-5 to TRBJ2-7, with D unresolved. The CDR3 extends over 13 amino acids. CDR1 and CDR2 from the germline V gene are SGHKS and YYEKEE (reference sequence). V shed 0 bases and J shed 3 bases, with 7 bases lying between them. The CDR3 is CASSLEHNYEQYF. DNA of the CDR3: TGTGCCAGCAGCTTGGAACACAACTACGAGCAGTACTTC.

V is TRBV2 and J is TRBJ2-7; D is unresolved. V lost 5 bases and J 0 bases, leaving 17 bases between the germline ends. This CDR3 is 16 amino acids long. The germline V gene encodes CDR1 SNHLY and CDR2 FYNNEI. The CDR3 sequence: CASSTAQPADSYEQYF. DNA for the CDR3: TGTGCCAGCAGTACGGCGCAGCCCGCGGACTCCTACGAGCAGTACTTC.

This rearrangement joins TRBV4-1 to TRBJ1-5, with a tentative D call TRBD1 (6 bases). Between the trimmed V and J ends, which lost 1 base and 2 bases, there was a span of 15 bases. Germline values: CDR1 MGHRA, CDR2 YSYEKL. The CDR3 runs to 17 residues. The CDR3 reads CASSQVQGAYGNQPQHF. In nucleotides, the CDR3 is TGCGCCAGCAGCCAAGTACAGGGCGCATACGGCAATCAGCCCCAGCATTTT.

CDR3 DNA: TGTGCCAGCAGCTTTGCTCCCGGGACAGGGGTTGGCTATGGCTACACCTTC. Translation gives CASSFAPGTGVGYGYTF. The rearrangement joins TRBV7-9 to TRBJ1-2; 10 bases are a match to TRBD1. The CDR3 is 17 residues long. The J segment lost 4 bases and the V segment lost 3 bases, leaving 11 bases of the junction unmatched. From germline, CDR1 is SEHNR and CDR2 FQNEAQ (reference sequence).

The chain uses TRBV7-9 and TRBJ2-7, with 7 bases matching TRBD1. The CDR3 runs to 15 residues. The germline CDR1 and CDR2 sequences are SEHNR and FQNEAQ (reference sequence). V was clipped by 3 bases and J by 6 bases; unmatched bases: 11. The CDR3 bases are TGTGCCAGCAGCTTTGAGTCGGAAGGGGGCTTCGAGCAGTACTTC. This sequence encodes CASSFESEGGFEQYF.

This clone has a single count. The gene calls are TRBV10-3 and TRBJ2-1, with TRBD2 matching over 8 bases. Per germline, CDR1 ENHRY and CDR2 SYGVKD. The CDR3 is 13 residues long. With 10 bases clipped from V and 1 base from J, the junction kept 3 bases outside the gene matches. The CDR3 region has the DNA TGTGCCACCAGCGGGGGATCCTACAATGAGCAGTTCTTC. Its translation is CATSGGSYNEQFF.

The chain links TRBV10-3 to TRBJ2-5; D perhaps matches TRBD1 (6 bases). Germline CDR1 reads ENHRY; CDR2 reads SYGVKD. The CDR3 extends over 15 amino acids. Trimming cost V 8 bases and J 4 bases, with 20 bases left between them. The CDR3 sequence: CAIGVQGPAGETQYF. The CDR3 bases are TGTGCCATCGGGGTTCAGGGGCCGGCGGGAGAGACCCAGTACTTC.

This chain connects TRBV6-6 to TRBJ2-7; 10 nucleotides align to TRBD2. Trimming took 6 bases from V and 4 from J; bases not matched to a gene: 12. CDR1 is MNHNY, CDR2 SVGAGI, per germline (reference sequence). The CDR3 extends over 16 amino acids. CDR3 sequence reads: CASRDGWASGSYEQYF. The DNA of the CDR3 is TGTGCCAGCAGGGACGGTTGGGCTAGCGGGAGTTACGAGCAGTACTTC.

The chain links TRBV7-9 to TRBJ2-2; D gene unclear. The length of the CDR3 is 15 residues. V was trimmed by 3 bases and J by 4 bases, leaving 12 bases between them. Germline-derived CDR1 and CDR2 are SEHNR and FQNEAQ (reference sequence). CDR3 DNA: TGTGCCAGCAGCTTCTCCGCTGGTGGCACCGGGGAGCTGTTTTTT. It specifies CASSFSAGGTGELFF.